The clone carrying this T cell receptor (beta chain) appeared a few times. What it recognizes is unknown. This CDR3 spans 11 amino acids. The V gene lost 4 bases and the J gene lost 5 bases, with 8 bases spanning the gap. The germline CDR1 and CDR2 sequences are SQVTM and ANQGSEA. This sample was included in a study of beta chain features in type 1 diabetes. Study conclusions and caveats: People with Type 1 diabetes carried modestly yet significantly shorter TCRB CDR3s in all four CD4+ subsets.

Sequencing targeted expressed TCRB transcripts, as all isolated RNA had been reverse transcribed. Sequencing used immunoSEQ multiplex PCR; TCRdb keeps in-frame clones, though not all of them. The sample consists of tens of thousands of clones, 60% to 70% of them appearing once. Input material: stem cell memory CD4+ T cells from blood. The chain is built from TRBV29-1 and TRBJ2-5, with D possibly being TRBD1 (5 bases). The TCR was taken from a woman aged 25 to 39 with type 1 diabetes. The CDR3 region is CSVGAGETQYF. The CDR3, as DNA: TGCAGCGTTGGCGCAGGGGAGACCCAGTACTTC.